This TCR beta chain originates from a study of identical twins. This CDR3 region has 15 residues. Germline V lookup: CDR1 SEHNR, CDR2 FQNEAQ (reference sequence). The V gene lost 5 bases and the J gene lost 0 bases, with 12 bases spanning the gap. Overall study findings and caveats: Instead of following the same donors, the conclusions were based on cross-sectional statistical analysis.

This clonotype was counted between two and nine times. Its antigen is unknown. MiXCR, run by TCRdb on the 5' RACE reads, gives a single entry per CDR3 protein. The sample carries some 690,000 distinct CDR3 sequences, 21% recorded once. This sample also appeared in a second study, on T cells expressing NK-cell markers.

This TCR was recovered from a woman in her late teens or twenties in good health. The sample consisted of PBMCs. J is TRBJ2-3 and V is TRBV7-9; D may be TRBD2 (6 bases). CDR3 residues: CASSALGLSTDTQYF. The CDR3 DNA follows: TGTGCCAGCAGCGCGCTGGGACTGAGCACAGATACGCAGTATTTT.